This entry lists 8 T cell receptor beta chains sequenced from one sample in a study of OX40 agonist ivuxolimab in advanced cancers. Sequencing used immunoSEQ multiplex PCR; TCRdb keeps in-frame clones, though not all of them. The data contain roughly 69,000 clones, about 90% of them singletons. The material sequenced was CD4+ or CD8+ T cells sorted from blood, taken in a trial of the OX40 agonist ivuxolimab. The source is an adult with an advanced solid tumor such as melanoma, head and neck, liver or kidney cancer.

As DNA, the CDR3 is TGTGCCAGCAGTTCGGGACAGGGGAACGAGCAGTTCTTC. Translating gives CASSSGQGNEQFF. This rearrangement joins TRBV28 to TRBJ2-1; 10 bases fit TRBD1. The CDR3 runs to 13 residues. J lost 10 bases, V lost 4 bases, and 4 bases had no gene match. Germline CDR1 reads MDHEN; CDR2 reads SYDVKM.

The chain recombines TRBV7-2 with TRBJ1-3, with D possibly matching TRBD1 (6 bases). This CDR3 comprises 16 residues. Germline-derived CDR1 and CDR2 are SGHTA and FQGNSA. V gave up 0 bases and J gave up 7 bases, with 16 bases separating them. CDR3 protein: CASSLAGSGAGNTIYF. CDR3 nucleotide sequence: TGTGCCAGCAGCTTAGCAGGATCAGGGGCGGGCAACACCATATATTTT.

This clone was detected only a few times. The CDR3 DNA follows: TGTGCCAGCAGTGAAGTAGGGAGGGGAGAGACCCAGTACTTC. This encodes CASSEVGRGETQYF. This chain uses TRBV6-1 with TRBJ2-5, with 7 bases identical to TRBD2. Germline V gives CDR1 MNHNS, CDR2 SASEGT. The J segment lost 4 bases and the V segment lost 1 base, leaving 3 bases of the junction unmatched. The CDR3 is 14 amino acids.

A remark on this clone: One junction end does not reproduce the germline sequence, and a read error may be involved. The chain employs TRBV7-7 and TRBJ2-3; possibly TRBD2 for D (5 bases). The CDR3 is 15 amino acids. The germline V gene has CDR1 SSHAT and CDR2 FNYEAQ (reference sequence). CDR3 nucleotide sequence: TGTGCTAGCAGCCCTAGTCTGGGAGTAGCAGATACGCAGTATTTT. Its protein product is CASSPSLGVADTQYF.

The chain couples TRBV7-3 to TRBJ2-3, with unresolved D. Germline V lookup: CDR1 SGHTA, CDR2 FQGTGA. V gave up 2 bases and J gave up 2 bases, with 5 bases separating them. The CDR3 has 13 amino acids. Here the CDR3 DNA reads TGTGCCAGCAGCTTAGACCACACAGATACGCAGTATTTT. This codes for CASSLDHTDTQYF.

This chain links TRBV5-1 with TRBJ2-5; D uncertain. Germline-derived CDR1 and CDR2 are SGHRS and YFSETQ. Trimming pared 0 bases from V and 1 base from J, leaving 4 bases between. The CDR3 contains 13 residues. CDR3 sequence (DNA): TGCGCCAGCAGCTTGGAGGGCCAAGAGACCCAGTACTTC. It specifies CASSLEGQETQYF.

CDR3 amino acids: CASSLGSGALYEQYF. CDR3 sequence (DNA): TGTGCCAGCAGCTTAGGTAGCGGGGCGCTCTACGAGCAGTACTTC. V gene TRBV7-6 combines with J gene TRBJ2-7; 8 bases agree with TRBD2. J was trimmed by 3 bases and V by 1 base; bases with no gene match: 5. This CDR3 region has 15 residues. CDR1 is SGHVS, CDR2 FNYEAQ, per germline.

This rearrangement joins TRBV19 to TRBJ1-5; D gene uncertain. The CDR3 has 13 amino acids. The V gene's germline CDR1 is LNHDA and CDR2 SQIVND (reference sequence). Trimming took 5 bases from V and 7 from J, leaving 12 bases between them. The CDR3 is CASSPQFKQPQHF. The CDR3 nucleotides read TGTGCCAGTAGTCCACAGTTTAAGCAGCCCCAGCATTTT.